This record covers a single TCR beta chain. Its antigen is not known. This sample was taken from a study of blood T cells in healthy people across ages. V trimming: 4 bases; J trimming: 7 bases; junction bases outside the gene matches: 10. This CDR3 has 14 amino acids. Germline assignment: CDR1 SGDLS and CDR2 YYNGEE. Study results and caveats: Estimated diversity, derived from one million T cells, was regarded as an underestimate. It was found that TCR beta diversity correlated strongly with the percentage of naive T cells.

Sample-barcoded 5' priming and a J-beta primer mix drove a second PCR of about 6 to 12 cycles. Tagging of each cDNA molecule was performed by a template-switch adaptor with 12 random nucleotides. Each sample provided no less than 3 million CDR3-containing paired-end reads. TCRdb reprocessed the 5' RACE reads with MiXCR, giving one entry per CDR3 protein. The sample contains some 800,000 distinct CDR3 sequences, roughly 44% of which appear only once. The sequencing input was blood. This TCR derives from a man aged 55 to 69 in good health. This rearrangement joins TRBV9 to TRBJ2-7; TRBD1 matches 8 bases. Here the CDR3 DNA reads TGTGCCAGCAGCCCATCGACAGGGGTTCGGGAGCAGTACTTC. As protein: CASSPSTGVREQYF. Based on the CDR3 plus reference TRBV9 and TRBJ2-7, the full variable domain is DSGVTQTPKHLITATGQRVTLRCSPRSGDLSVYWYQQSLDQGLQFLIQYYNGEERAKGNILERFSAQQFPDLHSELNLSSLELGDSALYFCASSPSTGVREQYFGPGTRLTVT.